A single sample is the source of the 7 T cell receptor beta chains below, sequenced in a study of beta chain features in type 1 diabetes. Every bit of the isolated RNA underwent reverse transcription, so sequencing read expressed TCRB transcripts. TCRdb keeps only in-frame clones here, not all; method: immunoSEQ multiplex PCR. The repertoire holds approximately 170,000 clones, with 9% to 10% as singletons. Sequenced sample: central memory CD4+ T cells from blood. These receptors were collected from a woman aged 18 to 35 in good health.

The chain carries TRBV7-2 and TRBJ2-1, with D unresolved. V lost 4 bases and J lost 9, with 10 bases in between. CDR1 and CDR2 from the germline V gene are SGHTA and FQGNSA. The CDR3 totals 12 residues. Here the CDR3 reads CASSSDWSEQFF. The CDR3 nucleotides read TGTGCCAGCAGCTCCGACTGGAGTGAGCAGTTCTTC. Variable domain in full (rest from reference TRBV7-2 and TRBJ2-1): GAGVSQSPSNKVTEKGKDVELRCDPISGHTALYWYRQSLGQGLEFLIYFQGNSAPDKSGLPSDRFSAERTGGSVSTLTIQRTQQEDSAVYLCASSSDWSEQFFGPGTRLTVL.

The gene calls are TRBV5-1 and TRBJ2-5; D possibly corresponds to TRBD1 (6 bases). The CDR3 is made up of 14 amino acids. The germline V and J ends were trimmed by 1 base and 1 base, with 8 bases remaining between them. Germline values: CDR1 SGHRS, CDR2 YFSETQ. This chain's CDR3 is CASSLSTGQETQYF. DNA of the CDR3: TGCGCCAGCAGCTTGTCGACAGGCCAAGAGACCCAGTACTTC.

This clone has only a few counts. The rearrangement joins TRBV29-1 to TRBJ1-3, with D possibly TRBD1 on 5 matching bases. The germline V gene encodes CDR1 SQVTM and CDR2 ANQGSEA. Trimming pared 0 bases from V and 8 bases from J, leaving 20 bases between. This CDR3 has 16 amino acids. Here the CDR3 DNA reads TGCAGCGTTGAAGAATCGGGGAGGGGAGGTTCGGACACCATATATTTT. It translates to CSVEESGRGGSDTIYF.

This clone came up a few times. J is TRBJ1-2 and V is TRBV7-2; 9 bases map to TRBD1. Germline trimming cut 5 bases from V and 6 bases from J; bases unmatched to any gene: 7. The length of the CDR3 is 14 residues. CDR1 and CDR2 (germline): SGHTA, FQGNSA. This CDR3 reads CASSRYRDRDGYTF. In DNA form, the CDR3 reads TGTGCCAGCAGCCGGTACCGGGACAGGGATGGCTACACCTTC.

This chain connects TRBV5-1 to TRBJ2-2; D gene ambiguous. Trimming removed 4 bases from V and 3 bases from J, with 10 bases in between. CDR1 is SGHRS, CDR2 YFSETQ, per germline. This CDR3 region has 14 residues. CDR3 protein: CASSPELHTGELFF. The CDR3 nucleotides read TGCGCCAGCAGCCCGGAGCTGCACACCGGGGAGCTGTTTTTT.

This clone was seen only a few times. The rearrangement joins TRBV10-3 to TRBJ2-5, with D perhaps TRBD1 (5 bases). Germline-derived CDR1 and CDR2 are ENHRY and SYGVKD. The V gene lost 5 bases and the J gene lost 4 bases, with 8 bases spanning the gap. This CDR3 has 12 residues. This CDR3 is CAISQGSETQYF. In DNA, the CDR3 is TGTGCCATCAGTCAGGGATCAGAGACCCAGTACTTC.

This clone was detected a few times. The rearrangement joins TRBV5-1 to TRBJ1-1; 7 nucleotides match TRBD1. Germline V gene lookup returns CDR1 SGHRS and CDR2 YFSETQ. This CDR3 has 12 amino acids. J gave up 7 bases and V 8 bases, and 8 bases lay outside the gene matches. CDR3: CASTGEGDEAFF. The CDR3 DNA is TGCGCCAGTACAGGGGAAGGTGATGAAGCTTTCTTT. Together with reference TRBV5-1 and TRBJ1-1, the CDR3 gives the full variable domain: KAGVTQTPRYLIKTRGQQVTLSCSPISGHRSVSWYQQTPGQGLQFLFEYFSETQRNKGNFPGRFSGRQFSNSRSEMNVSTLELGDSALYLCASTGEGDEAFFGQGTRLTVV.